The T cell receptor beta chain under discussion was sequenced for a study of T cell responses to AZD1222 COVID-19 vaccine. In regard to this clone: Antigen unknown.

Broader study findings: Clonal diversity was possibly underestimated, and the donors were mostly white British, with more females.

Some clones are missing from TCRdb's copy, which holds only in-frame ones; the method was immunoSEQ multiplex PCR. The sample holds some 120,000 clones, about 90% seen once. The sample consisted of peripheral blood, taken on day 0 of AZD1222 vaccination. This receptor was taken from an adult in good health.

CDR3 coding DNA: TGTGCCAGCAGCTCGCGGAACACCGGGGAGCTGTTTTTT. The encoded protein is CASSSRNTGELFF. The gene calls are TRBV7-3 and TRBJ2-2; D gene ambiguous. V gave up 4 bases and J gave up 1 base, with 4 bases separating them. CDR1 SGHTA and CDR2 FQGTGA come from the germline V gene. This CDR3 has 13 amino acids.